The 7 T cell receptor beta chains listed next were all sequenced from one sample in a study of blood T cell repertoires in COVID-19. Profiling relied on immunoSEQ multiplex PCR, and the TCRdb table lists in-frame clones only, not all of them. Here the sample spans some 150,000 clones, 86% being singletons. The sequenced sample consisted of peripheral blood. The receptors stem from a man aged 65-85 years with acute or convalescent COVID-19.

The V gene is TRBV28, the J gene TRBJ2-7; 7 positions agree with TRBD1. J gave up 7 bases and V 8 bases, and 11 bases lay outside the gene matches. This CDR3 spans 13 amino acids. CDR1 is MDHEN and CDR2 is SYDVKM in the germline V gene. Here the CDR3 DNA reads TGTGCCAGCTGTATGGCAGGGGGTCGGGAGCAGTACTTC. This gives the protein CASCMAGGREQYF.

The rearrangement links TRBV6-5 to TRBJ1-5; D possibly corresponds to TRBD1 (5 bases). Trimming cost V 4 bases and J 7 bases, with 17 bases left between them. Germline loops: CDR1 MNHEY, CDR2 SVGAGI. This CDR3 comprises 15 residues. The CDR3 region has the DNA TGTGCCAGCAGTTTACTCGCCAGGGTTCGCCAGCCCCAGCATTTT. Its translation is CASSLLARVRQPQHF.

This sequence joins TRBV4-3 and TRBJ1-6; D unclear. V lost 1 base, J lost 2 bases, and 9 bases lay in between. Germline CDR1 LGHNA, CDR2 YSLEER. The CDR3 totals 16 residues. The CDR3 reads CASSQVSSTYNSPLHF. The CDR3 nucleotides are TGCGCCAGCAGCCAAGTTTCCTCTACCTATAATTCACCCCTCCACTTT.

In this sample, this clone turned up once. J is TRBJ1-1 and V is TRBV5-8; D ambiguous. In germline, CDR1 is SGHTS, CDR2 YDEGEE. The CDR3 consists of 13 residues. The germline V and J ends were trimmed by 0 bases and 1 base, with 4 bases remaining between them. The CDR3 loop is CASSLGRNTEAFF. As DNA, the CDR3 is TGTGCCAGCAGCTTGGGGAGGAACACTGAAGCTTTCTTT.

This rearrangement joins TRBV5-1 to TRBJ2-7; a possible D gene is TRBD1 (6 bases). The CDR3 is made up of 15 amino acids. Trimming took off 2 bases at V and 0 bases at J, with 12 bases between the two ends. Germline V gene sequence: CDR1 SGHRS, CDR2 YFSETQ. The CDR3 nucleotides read TGCGCCAGCAGCTTCTTACAGGGCCCCTCCTACGAGCAGTACTTC. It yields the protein CASSFLQGPSYEQYF.

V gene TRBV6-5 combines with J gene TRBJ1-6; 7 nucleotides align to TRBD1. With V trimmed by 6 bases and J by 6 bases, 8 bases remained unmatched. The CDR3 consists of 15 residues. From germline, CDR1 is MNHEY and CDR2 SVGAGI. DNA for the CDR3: TGTGCCAGCAGACGCGACAGGGTTGCTAATTCACCCCTCCACTTT. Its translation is CASRRDRVANSPLHF.

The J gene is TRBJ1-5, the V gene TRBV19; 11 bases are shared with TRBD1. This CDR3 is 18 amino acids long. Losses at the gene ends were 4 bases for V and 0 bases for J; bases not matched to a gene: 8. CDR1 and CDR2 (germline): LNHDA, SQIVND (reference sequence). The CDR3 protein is CASSRGDRGVYSNQPQHF. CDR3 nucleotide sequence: TGTGCCAGTAGTAGGGGGGACAGGGGGGTATATAGCAATCAGCCCCAGCATTTT.